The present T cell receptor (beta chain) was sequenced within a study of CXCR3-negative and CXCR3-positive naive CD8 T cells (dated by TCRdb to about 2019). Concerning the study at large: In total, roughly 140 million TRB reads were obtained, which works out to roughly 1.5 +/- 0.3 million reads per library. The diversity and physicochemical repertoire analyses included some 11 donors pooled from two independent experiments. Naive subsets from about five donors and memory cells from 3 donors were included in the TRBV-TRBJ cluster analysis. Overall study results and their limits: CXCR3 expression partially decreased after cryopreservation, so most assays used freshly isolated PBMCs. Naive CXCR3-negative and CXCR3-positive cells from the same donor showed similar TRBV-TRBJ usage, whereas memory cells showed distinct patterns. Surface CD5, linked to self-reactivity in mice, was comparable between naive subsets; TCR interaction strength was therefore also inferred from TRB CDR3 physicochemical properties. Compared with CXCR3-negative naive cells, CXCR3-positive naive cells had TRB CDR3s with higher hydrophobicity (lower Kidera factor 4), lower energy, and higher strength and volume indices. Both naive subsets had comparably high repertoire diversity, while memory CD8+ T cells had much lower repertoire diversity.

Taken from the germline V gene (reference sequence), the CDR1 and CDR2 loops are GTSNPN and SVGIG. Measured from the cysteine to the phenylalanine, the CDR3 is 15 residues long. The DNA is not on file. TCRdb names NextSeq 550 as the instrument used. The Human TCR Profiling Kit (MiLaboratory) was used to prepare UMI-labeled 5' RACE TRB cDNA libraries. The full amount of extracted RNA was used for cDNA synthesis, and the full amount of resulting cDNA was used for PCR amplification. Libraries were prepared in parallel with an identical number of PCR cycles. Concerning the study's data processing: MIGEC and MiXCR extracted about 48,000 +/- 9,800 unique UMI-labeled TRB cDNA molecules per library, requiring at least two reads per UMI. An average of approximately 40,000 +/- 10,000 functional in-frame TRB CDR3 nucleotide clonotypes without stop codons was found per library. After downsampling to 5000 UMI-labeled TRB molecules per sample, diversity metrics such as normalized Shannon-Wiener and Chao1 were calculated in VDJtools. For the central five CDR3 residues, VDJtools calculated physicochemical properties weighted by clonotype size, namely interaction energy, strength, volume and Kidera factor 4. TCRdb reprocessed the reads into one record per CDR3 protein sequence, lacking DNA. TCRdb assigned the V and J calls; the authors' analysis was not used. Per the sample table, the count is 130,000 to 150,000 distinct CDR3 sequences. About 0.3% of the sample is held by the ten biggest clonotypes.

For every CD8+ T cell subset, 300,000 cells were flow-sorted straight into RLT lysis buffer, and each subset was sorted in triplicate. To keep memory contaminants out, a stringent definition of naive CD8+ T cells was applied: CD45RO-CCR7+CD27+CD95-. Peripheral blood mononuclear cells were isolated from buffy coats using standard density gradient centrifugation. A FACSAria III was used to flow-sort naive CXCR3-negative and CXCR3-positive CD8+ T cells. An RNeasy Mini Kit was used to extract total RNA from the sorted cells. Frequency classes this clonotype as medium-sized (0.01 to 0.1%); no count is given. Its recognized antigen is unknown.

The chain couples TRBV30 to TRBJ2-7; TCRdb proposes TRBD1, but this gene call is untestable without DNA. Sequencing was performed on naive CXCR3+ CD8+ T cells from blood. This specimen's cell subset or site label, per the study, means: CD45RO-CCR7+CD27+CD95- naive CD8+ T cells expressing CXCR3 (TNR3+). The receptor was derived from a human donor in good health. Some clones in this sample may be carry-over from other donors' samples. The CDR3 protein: CAWSDRTGGNYEQYF.